The entry below describes one T cell receptor beta chain. After removal of 4 bases from V and 5 bases from J, the junction contained 6 bases not matched to a gene. The CDR3 spans 15 residues. The V gene's germline CDR1 is ENHRY and CDR2 SYGVKD. This entry is derived from a study of blood T cell repertoires in COVID-19. The protocol was immunoSEQ multiplex PCR, while the TCRdb copy is restricted to in-frame clones and leaves out a portion. The table includes tens of thousands of clones, roughly four fifths detected once. This clonotype originated in a man aged 70 or older with COVID-19, enrolled during active disease. Sequenced input: peripheral blood. This chain uses TRBV10-3 with TRBJ2-1; 9 nucleotides line up with TRBD2. Here the CDR3 reads CAISVREGVDNEQFF. The CDR3 DNA is TGTGCCATCAGTGTGCGGGAGGGCGTCGACAATGAGCAGTTCTTC.